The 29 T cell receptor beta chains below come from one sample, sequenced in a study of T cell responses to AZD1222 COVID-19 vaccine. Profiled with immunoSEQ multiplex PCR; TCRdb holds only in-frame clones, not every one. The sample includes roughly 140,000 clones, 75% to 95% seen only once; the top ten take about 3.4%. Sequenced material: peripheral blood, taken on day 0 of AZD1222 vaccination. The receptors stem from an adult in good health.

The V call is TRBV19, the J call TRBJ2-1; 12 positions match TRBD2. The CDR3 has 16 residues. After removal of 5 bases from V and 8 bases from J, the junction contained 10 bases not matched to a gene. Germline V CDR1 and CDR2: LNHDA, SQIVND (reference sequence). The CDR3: CASSVLLAGGRDEQFF. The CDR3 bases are TGTGCCAGTAGTGTGCTACTAGCGGGAGGCCGGGATGAGCAGTTCTTC.

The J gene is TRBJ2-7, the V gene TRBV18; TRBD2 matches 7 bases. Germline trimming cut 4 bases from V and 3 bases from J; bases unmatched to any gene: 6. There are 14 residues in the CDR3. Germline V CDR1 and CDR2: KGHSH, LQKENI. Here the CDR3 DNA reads TGTGCCAGCTCACAAACCGGGAGGAACTACGAGCAGTACTTC. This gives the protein CASSQTGRNYEQYF.

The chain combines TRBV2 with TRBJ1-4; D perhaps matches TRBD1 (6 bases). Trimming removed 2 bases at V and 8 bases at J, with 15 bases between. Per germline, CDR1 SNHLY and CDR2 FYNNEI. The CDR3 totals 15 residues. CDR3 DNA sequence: TGTGCCAGCAGTGAATGGTCCGGAGGGGGGGAAAAACTGTTTTTT. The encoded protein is CASSEWSGGGEKLFF.

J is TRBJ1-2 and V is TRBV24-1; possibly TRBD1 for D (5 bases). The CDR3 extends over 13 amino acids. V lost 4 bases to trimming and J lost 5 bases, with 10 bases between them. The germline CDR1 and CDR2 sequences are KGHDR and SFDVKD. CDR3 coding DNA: TGTGCCACCAGTGAGGGGACGGGGTATGGCTACACCTTC. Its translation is CATSEGTGYGYTF.

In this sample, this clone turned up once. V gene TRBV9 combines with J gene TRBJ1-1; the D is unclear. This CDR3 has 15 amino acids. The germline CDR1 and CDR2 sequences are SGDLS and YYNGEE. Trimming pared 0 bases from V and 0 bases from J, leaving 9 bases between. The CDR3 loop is CASSVGGRMNTEAFF. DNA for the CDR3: TGTGCCAGCAGCGTAGGAGGCAGGATGAACACTGAAGCTTTCTTT.

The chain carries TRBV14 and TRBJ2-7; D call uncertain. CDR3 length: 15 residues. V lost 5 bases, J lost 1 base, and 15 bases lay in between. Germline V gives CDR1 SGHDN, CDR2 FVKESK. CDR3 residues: CASSSKGFISYEQYF. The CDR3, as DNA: TGTGCCAGCAGCTCTAAAGGTTTCATTTCCTACGAGCAGTACTTC.

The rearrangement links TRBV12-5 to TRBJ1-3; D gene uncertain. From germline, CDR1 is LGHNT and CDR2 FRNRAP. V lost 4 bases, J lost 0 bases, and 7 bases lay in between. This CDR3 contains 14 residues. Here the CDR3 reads CASGSGSSGNTIYF. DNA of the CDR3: TGTGCTAGTGGTTCAGGTAGCTCTGGAAACACCATATATTTT.

The CDR3 nucleotides read TGTGCCAGCAGCTTCTATGGTCCCACTTTGCTCACCGGGGAGCTGTTTTTT. Residues: CASSFYGPTLLTGELFF. The J gene is TRBJ2-2, the V gene TRBV5-6; D call uncertain. From germline, CDR1 is SGHDT and CDR2 YYEEEE. The CDR3 runs to 17 residues. The V end was cut by 2 bases, the J end by 4 bases, with 18 bases between. Variable domain in full (rest from reference TRBV5-6 and TRBJ2-2): DAGVTQSPTHLIKTRGQQVTLRCSPKSGHDTVSWYQQALGQGPQFIFQYYEEEERQRGNFPDRFSGHQFPNYSSELNVNALLLGDSALYLCASSFYGPTLLTGELFFGEGSRLTVL.

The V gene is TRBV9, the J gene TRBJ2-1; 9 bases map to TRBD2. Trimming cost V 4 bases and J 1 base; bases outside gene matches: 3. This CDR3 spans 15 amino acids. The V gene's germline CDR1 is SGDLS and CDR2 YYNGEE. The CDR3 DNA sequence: TGTGCCAGCAGCCGACTAGCGGAGTCCTACAATGAGCAGTTCTTC. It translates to CASSRLAESYNEQFF.

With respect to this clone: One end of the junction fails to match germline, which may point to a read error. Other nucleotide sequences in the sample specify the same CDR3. CDR3 sequence: CSASEAFF. The CDR3, as DNA: TGCAGTGCTAGTGAAGCCTTCTTT. V usage is TRBV20-1 and J usage is TRBJ1-1; D uncertain. CDR3 size: 8 residues. The germline V gene has CDR1 DFQATT and CDR2 SNEGSKA (reference sequence).

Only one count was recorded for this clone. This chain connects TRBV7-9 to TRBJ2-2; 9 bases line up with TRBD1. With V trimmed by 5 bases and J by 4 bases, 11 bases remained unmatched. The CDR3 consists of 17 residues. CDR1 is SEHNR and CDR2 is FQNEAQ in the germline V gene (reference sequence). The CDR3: CASSPSGTGTGTGELFF. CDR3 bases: TGTGCCAGCAGCCCCTCCGGGACAGGGACGGGCACCGGGGAGCTGTTTTTT.

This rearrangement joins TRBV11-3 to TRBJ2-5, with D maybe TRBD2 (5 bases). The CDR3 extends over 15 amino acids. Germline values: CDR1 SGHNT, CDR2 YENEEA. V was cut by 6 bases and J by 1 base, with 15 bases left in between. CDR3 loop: CASRKRAEIQETQYF. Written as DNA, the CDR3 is TGTGCCAGCAGAAAACGAGCGGAGATCCAAGAGACCCAGTACTTC.

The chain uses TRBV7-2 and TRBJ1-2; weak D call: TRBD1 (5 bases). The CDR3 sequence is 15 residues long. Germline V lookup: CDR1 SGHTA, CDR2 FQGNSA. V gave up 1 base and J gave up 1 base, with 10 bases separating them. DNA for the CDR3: TGTGCCAGCAGCTTAGAGAGGGGTATTAACTATGGCTACACCTTC. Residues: CASSLERGINYGYTF.

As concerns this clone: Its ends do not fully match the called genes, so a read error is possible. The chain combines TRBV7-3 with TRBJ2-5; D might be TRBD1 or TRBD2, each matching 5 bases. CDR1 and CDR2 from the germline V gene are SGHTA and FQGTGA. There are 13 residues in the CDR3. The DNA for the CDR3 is TGTGCCAGCAGCTTATTTGGGGACCTTCTGCCTGACTTC. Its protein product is CASSLFGDLLPDF.

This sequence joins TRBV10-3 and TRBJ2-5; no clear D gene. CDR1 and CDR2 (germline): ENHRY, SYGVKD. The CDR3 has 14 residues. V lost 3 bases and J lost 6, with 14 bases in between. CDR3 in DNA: TGTGCCATCAGTGAAGACGCAACCAAAAAGACCCAGTACTTC. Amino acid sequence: CAISEDATKKTQYF.

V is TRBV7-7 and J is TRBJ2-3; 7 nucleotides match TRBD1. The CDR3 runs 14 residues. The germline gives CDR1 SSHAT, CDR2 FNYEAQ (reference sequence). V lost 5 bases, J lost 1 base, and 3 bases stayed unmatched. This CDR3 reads CASSLGQGTDTQYF. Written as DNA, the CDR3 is TGTGCCAGCAGCCTAGGACAGGGCACAGATACGCAGTATTTT.

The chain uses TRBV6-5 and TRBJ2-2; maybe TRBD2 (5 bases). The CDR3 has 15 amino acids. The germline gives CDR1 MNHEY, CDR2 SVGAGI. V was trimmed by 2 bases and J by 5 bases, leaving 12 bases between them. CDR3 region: CASSYISSGTGELFF. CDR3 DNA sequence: TGTGCCAGCAGTTACATCAGTTCGGGGACCGGGGAGCTGTTTTTT.

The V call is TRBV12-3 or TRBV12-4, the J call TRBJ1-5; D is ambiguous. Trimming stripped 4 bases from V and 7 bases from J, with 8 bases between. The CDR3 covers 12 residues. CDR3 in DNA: TGTGCCAGCAGTTCCCAAAGGCAGCCCCAGCATTTT. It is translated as CASSSQRQPQHF.

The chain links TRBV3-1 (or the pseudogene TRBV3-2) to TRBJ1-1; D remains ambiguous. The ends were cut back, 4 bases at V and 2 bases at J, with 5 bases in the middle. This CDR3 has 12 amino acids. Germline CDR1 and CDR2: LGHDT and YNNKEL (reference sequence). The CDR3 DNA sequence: TGTGCCAGCAGCCGGCTAAACACTGAAGCTTTCTTT. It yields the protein CASSRLNTEAFF.

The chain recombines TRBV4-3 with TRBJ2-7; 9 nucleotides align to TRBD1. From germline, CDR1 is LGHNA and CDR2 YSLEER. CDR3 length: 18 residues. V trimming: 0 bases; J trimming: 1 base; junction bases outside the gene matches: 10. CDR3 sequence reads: CASSQDYLGDRVSYEQYF. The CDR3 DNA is TGCGCCAGCAGCCAAGATTACCTGGGGGACAGGGTATCCTACGAGCAGTACTTC.

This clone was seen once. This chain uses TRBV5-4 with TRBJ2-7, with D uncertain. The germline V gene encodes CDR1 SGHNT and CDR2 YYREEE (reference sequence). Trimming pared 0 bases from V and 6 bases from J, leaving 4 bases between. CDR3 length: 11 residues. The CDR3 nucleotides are TGTGCCAGCAGCTTGGAGGTCGAGCAGTACTTC. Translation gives CASSLEVEQYF.

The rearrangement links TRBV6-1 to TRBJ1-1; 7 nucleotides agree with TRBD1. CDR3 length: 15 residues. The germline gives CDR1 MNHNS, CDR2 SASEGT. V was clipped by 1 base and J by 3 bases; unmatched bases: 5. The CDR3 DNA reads TGTGCCAGCAGTGAAGAAGGGACAGCACACACTGAAGCTTTCTTT. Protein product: CASSEEGTAHTEAFF.

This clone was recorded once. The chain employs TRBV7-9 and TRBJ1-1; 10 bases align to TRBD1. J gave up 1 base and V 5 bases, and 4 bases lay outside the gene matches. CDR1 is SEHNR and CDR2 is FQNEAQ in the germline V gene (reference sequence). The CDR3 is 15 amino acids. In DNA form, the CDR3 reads TGTGCCAGCAGCGCGACAGGGGGCGAGAACACTGAAGCTTTCTTT. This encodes CASSATGGENTEAFF.

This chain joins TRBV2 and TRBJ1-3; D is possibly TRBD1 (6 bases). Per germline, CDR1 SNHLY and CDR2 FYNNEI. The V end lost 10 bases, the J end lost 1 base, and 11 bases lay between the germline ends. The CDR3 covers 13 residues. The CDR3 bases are TGTGCCACAACAGGGCTTTCTGGAAACACCATATATTTT. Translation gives CATTGLSGNTIYF. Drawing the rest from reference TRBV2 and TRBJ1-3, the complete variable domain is EPEVTQTPSHQVTQMGQEVILRCVPISNHLYFYWYRQILGQKVEFLVSFYNNEISEKSEIFDDQFSVERPDGSNFTLKIRSTKLEDSAMYFCATTGLSGNTIYFGEGSWLTVV.

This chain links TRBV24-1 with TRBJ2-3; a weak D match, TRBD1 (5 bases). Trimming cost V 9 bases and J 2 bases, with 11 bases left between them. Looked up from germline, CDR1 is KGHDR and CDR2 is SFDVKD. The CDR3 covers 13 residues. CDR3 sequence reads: CATGAGYTDTQYF. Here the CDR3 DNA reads TGTGCCACCGGGGCAGGATACACAGATACGCAGTATTTT.

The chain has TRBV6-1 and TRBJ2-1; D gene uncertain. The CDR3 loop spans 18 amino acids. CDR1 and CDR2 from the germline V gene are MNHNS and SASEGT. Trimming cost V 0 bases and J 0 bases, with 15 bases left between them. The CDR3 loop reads CASSEAVTPTSSYNEQFF. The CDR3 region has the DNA TGTGCCAGCAGTGAAGCCGTGACTCCGACGAGCTCCTACAATGAGCAGTTCTTC.

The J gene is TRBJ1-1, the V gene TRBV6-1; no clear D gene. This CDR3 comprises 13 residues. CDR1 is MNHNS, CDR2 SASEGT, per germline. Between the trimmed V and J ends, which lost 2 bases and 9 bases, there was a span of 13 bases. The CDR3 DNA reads TGTGCCAGCAGTGAACACGGTCAGGCCCAAGCTTTCTTT. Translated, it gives CASSEHGQAQAFF.

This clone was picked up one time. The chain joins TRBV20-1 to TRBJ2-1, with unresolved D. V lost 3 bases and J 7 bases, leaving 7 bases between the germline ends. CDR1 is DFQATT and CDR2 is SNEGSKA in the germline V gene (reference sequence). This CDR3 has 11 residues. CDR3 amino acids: CSASPRNEQFF. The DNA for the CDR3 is TGCAGTGCTAGCCCCCGTAATGAGCAGTTCTTC.

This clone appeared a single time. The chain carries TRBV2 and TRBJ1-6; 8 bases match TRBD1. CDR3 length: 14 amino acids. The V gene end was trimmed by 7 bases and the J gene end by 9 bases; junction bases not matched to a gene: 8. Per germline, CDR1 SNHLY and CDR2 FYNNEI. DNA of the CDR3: TGTGCCAGCACCAACCAGGGGGCGGGTTCACCCCTCCACTTT. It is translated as CASTNQGAGSPLHF.